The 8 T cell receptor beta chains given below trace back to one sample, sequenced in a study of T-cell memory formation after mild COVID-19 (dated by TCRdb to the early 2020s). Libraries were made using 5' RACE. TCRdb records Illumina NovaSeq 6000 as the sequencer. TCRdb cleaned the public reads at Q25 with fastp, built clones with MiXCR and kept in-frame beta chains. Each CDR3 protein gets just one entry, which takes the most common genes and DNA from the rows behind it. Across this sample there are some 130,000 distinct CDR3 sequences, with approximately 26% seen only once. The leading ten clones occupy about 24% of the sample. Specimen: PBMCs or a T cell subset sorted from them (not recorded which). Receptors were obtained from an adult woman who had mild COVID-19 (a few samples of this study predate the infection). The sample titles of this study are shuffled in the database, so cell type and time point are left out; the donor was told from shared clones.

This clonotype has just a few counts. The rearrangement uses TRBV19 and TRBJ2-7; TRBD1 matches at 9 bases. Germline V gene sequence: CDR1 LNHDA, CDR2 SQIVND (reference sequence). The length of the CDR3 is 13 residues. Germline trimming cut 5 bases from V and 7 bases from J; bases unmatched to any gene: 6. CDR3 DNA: TGTGCCAGTAGTCCTCGGGACAGGGATGAGCAGTACTTC. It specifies CASSPRDRDEQYF.

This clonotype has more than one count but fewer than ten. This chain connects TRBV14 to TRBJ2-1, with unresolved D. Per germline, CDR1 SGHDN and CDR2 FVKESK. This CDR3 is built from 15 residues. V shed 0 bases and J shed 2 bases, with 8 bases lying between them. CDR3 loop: CASSQELGTYNEQFF. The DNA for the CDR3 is TGTGCCAGCAGCCAAGAGCTAGGAACCTACAATGAGCAGTTCTTC.

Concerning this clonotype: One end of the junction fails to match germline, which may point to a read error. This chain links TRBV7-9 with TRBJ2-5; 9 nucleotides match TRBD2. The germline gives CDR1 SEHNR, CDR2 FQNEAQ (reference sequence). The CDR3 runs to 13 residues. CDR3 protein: CASSLTSGVTHYF. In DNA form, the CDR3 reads TGTGCCAGCAGCCTGACTAGCGGAGTGACCCATTACTTC.

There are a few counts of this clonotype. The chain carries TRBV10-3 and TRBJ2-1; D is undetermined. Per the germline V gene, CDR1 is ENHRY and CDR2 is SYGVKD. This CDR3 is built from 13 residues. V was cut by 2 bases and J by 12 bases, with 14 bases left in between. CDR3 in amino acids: CAISEALQPWQFF. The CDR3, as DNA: TGTGCCATCAGTGAGGCTTTACAGCCTTGGCAGTTCTTC.

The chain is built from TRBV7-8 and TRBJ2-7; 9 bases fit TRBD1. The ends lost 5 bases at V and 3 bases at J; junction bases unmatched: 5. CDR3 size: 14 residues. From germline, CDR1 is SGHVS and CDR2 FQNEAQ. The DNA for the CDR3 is TGTGCCAGCAGCAGGACAGGGGACGACTACGAGCAGTACTTC. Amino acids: CASSRTGDDYEQYF.

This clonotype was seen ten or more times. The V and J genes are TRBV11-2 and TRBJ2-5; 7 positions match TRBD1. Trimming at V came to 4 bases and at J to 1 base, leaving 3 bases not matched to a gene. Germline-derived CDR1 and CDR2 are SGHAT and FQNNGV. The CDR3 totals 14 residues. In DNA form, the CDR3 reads TGTGCCAGCAGCTCCTGGGACAGCCAAGAGACCCAGTACTTC. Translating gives CASSSWDSQETQYF.

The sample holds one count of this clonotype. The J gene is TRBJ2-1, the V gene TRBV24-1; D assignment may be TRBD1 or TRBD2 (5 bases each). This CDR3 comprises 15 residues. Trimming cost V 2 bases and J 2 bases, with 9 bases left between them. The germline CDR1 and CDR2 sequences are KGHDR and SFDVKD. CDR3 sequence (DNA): TGTGCCACCAGTGATTATGGGGGTCCCTACAATGAGCAGTTCTTC. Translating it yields CATSDYGGPYNEQFF.

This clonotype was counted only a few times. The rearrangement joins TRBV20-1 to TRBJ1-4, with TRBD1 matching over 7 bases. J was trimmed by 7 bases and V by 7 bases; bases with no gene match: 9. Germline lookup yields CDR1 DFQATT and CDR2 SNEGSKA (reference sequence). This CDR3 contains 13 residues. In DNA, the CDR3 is TGCAGTGTTGACCAGGGGGAAGGTGAAAAACTGTTTTTT. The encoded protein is CSVDQGEGEKLFF.